These T cell receptor beta chains were read from a single sample in a study of T cells in Graves' hyperthyroidism and ophthalmopathy. MiXCR was run by TCRdb on the multiplex PCR reads, yielding one entry per CDR3 protein. The profile covers about 420,000 distinct CDR3 sequences, with 15% to 18% appearing a single time and around 7.7% taken by the ten largest. The sequenced sample was blood. These receptors came from a woman under 30 with Graves' hyperthyroidism. Both conserved end residues are part of each CDR3. The D gene is left open where the match is weak. The size of a clone is reported for some rows only, either as once, few or many, or as a class for expanded clones.

cdr3_nt | cdr3_aa | v_call | d_call | j_call | clone_size
TGTGCCAGCAGCTCCCTCCCCGAAAACACCATATATTTT | CASSSLPENTIYF | TRBV7-2 | NA | TRBJ1-3 | many
TGTGCCAGTAGTATTGGGCCCCTCACCGGGGAGCTGTTTTTT | CASSIGPLTGELFF | TRBV19 | NA | TRBJ2-2 | many
TGCGCCAGCACGACAAGTATGGCAGGGAACACCGGGGAGCTGTTTTTT | CASTTSMAGNTGELFF | TRBV4-1 | NA | TRBJ2-2 | NA
TGTGCCAGCAGCCAACGCGAATTCCCCAACTCCTACAATGAGCAGTTCTTC | CASSQREFPNSYNEQFF | TRBV4-2 | NA | TRBJ2-1 | many
TGTGCCAGCAGTGAAGGGGACAGGCGGGATCAGCCCCAGCATTTT | CASSEGDRRDQPQHF | TRBV6-1 | TRBD1 | TRBJ1-5 | many
TGTGCCACCAGTGGTACTCGGACGGAGGATACTGAAGCTTTCTTT | CATSGTRTEDTEAFF | TRBV24-1 | NA | TRBJ1-1 | NA
TGTGCCAGCAGCTTAGGCCTAAGTACTAGCGAGCAGTACTTC | CASSLGLSTSEQYF | TRBV11-3 | NA | TRBJ2-7 | many
TGTGCCAGCAGTTATGATAGGAACACTGAAGCTTTCTTT | CASSYDRNTEAFF | TRBV6-1 | NA | TRBJ1-1 | NA
TGCGCCAGCAGCCTCGAGGGACGTGGCACCGAGCAGTACTTC | CASSLEGRGTEQYF | TRBV5-1 | NA | TRBJ2-7 | few
TGTGCCAGCACGAAACCGGGGGTCGGTCATGGCTACACCTTC | CASTKPGVGHGYTF | TRBV11-2 | NA | TRBJ1-2 | many
TGTGCCAGCAGCTTCGGGAGGAGGCACACAGATACGCAGTATTTT | CASSFGRRHTDTQYF | TRBV7-9 | TRBD2 | TRBJ2-3 | many
TGTGCCAGCAGCCAAAACAGGGGGCAGGGCTATGGCTACACCTTC | CASSQNRGQGYGYTF | TRBV3-1 | TRBD1 | TRBJ1-2 | many
TGTGCCAGCAGCCCCCTGGGACAGGGGAGCTCCTACGAGCAGTACTTC | CASSPLGQGSSYEQYF | TRBV3-1 | TRBD1 | TRBJ2-7 | many
TGTGCCAGCAGCCTACAGGGGGCCTCCTATGGCTACACCTTC | CASSLQGASYGYTF | TRBV7-8 | TRBD1 | TRBJ1-2 | many
TGTGCCACCAGTGATGCGGGGGAACCTAGCACAGATACGCAGTATTTT | CATSDAGEPSTDTQYF | TRBV24-1 | TRBD2 | TRBJ2-3 | many
TGTGCCAGCAGCGTAGCCCCTACCTCGAGCACCGGGGAGCTGTTTTTT | CASSVAPTSSTGELFF | TRBV9 | NA | TRBJ2-2 | NA
TGTGCCAGCAGTTACTCGGGAGCCGGGGACTTCAAACTGTTTTTT | CASSYSGAGDFKLFF | TRBV6-6 | NA | TRBJ1-4 | few
TGTGGCGTGGGTGCAGATACGCAGTATTTT | CGVGADTQYF | TRBV27 | NA | TRBJ2-3 | NA
TGTGCCAGCAGTGAACAGAACCAAGAGACCCAGTACTTC | CASSEQNQETQYF | TRBV2 | NA | TRBJ2-5 | many
TGTACCAGCAGCCTCGGACACGCCTACAATGAGCAGTTCTTC | CTSSLGHAYNEQFF | TRBV28 | NA | TRBJ2-1 | NA
TGTGCCAGCAGTTTAAGGGGCGCGGGACAGGGGAATGGCTACACCTTC | CASSLRGAGQGNGYTF | TRBV28 | TRBD1 | TRBJ1-2 | few
TGCAGTGCTCTCCAGGTCCATGGCTACACCTTC | CSALQVHGYTF | TRBV20-1 | NA | TRBJ1-2 | NA
TGTGCCAGCTCACCACCCTGCGCGGCTTTCTTT | CASSPPCAAFF | TRBV18 | NA | TRBJ1-1 | many
TGTGCCAGCAGTTTAGTGAGGGGGGAGGGCGCACGAGACTGGGAGCAGTACTTC | CASSLVRGEGARDWEQYF | TRBV12-3/TRBV12-4 | NA | TRBJ2-7 | many
TGTGCCAGCAGCGAAGAGGCCAATCAGTTCTACGAGCAGTACTTC | CASSEEANQFYEQYF | TRBV6-1 | NA | TRBJ2-7 | many
TGCGCCAGCAGCTCCGGGACAGCCACAGATACGCAGTATTTT | CASSSGTATDTQYF | TRBV5-1 | TRBD1 | TRBJ2-3 | many
TGCGCCAGCAGACGGCTAGCGGGACGGGCCGGGGAGCTGTTTTTT | CASRRLAGRAGELFF | TRBV10-2 | TRBD2 | TRBJ2-2 | few
TGTGCCAGCAGTTATAATCTGGAGCACTACGAGCAGTACTTC | CASSYNLEHYEQYF | TRBV6-1 | NA | TRBJ2-7 | many
TGCGCCAGCAGCTTGGTGCGGGGGGGCTCCTACAATGAGCAGTTCTTC | CASSLVRGGSYNEQFF | TRBV5-1 | TRBD2 | TRBJ2-1 | NA
TGTGCCAGCAGTGGACAGGATGAAAAACTGTTTTTT | CASSGQDEKLFF | TRBV2 | NA | TRBJ1-4 | many
TGTGCCAGCAGTTTTGAGGGGATGGGCTACACCTTC | CASSFEGMGYTF | TRBV12-3/TRBV12-4 | NA | TRBJ1-2 | few
TGTGCCAGCACTCGGACGGGGAGAACCGGGGAGCTGTTTTTT | CASTRTGRTGELFF | TRBV6-2/TRBV6-3 | NA | TRBJ2-2 | NA
TGCAGCGTGGGGCAGGGGGCCGGCACCGGGGAGCTGTTTTTT | CSVGQGAGTGELFF | TRBV29-1 | TRBD1 | TRBJ2-2 | many
TGTGCCAGCAGCCTGGGACAGGGATTGGCCTACGAGCAGTACTTC | CASSLGQGLAYEQYF | TRBV12-3/TRBV12-4 | TRBD1 | TRBJ2-7 | many
TGCAGTGCTTTCGGGACTACCATATACAATGAGCAGTTCTTC | CSAFGTTIYNEQFF | TRBV20-1 | TRBD2 | TRBJ2-1 | few
TGTGCCAGCAGCTTAGTTATAGAGGGTCACAGTGAGCAGTTCTTC | CASSLVIEGHSEQFF | TRBV11-2 | NA | TRBJ2-1 | many
TGCAGTGCAGCTACCGGGACTAGCGGGACTGAGCAGTTCTTC | CSAATGTSGTEQFF | TRBV20-1 | TRBD2 | TRBJ2-1 | many
TGTGCCAGCAGTTCGGACAGCAATCAGCCCCAGCATTTT | CASSSDSNQPQHF | TRBV5-1 | NA | TRBJ1-5 | many
TGTGCTAGTGGTTTCTCAGGGTACAATGAAAAACTGTTTTTT | CASGFSGYNEKLFF | TRBV12-5 | NA | TRBJ1-4 | NA
TGTGCCTGGAGAGTCGGGGGGGCAGGGGATGAAAAACTGTTTTTT | CAWRVGGAGDEKLFF | TRBV30 | NA | TRBJ1-4 | many
TGTGCCAGCAGTCTAAGTCCAGCCTCCTCCTACGAGCAGTACTTC | CASSLSPASSYEQYF | TRBV7-3 | NA | TRBJ2-7 | many
TGCAGTGCTAGATGGGTCCTGGCAGAATCTCAGTTCTTC | CSARWVLAESQFF | TRBV20-1 | NA | TRBJ2-1 | many
TGTGCCAGCAGCCCCTCCTTCTCTGGAAACACCATATATTTT | CASSPSFSGNTIYF | TRBV6-1 | NA | TRBJ1-3 | NA
TGCAGTGCTAGAGATGTTGGGGGCAAAAACATTCAGTACTTC | CSARDVGGKNIQYF | TRBV20-1 | NA | TRBJ2-4 | NA
TGCGCCAGCAGCTTGGTTAGCGGGAGTTTCACAGATACGCAGTATTTT | CASSLVSGSFTDTQYF | TRBV5-1 | TRBD2 | TRBJ2-3 | many